One sample yielded the 4 T cell receptor beta chains listed below, sequenced in a study of blood T cell repertoires in COVID-19. Sequencing was performed with immunoSEQ multiplex PCR; in TCRdb, only in-frame clones are kept and a portion is missing. The sample shows some 290,000 clones, roughly 90% of them seen only once. Sequenced material: peripheral blood. All receptors come from a woman aged 30 to 39 with COVID-19, enrolled during active disease.

The chain recombines TRBV4-2 with TRBJ1-2; TRBD1 matches at 9 bases. V was clipped by 4 bases and J by 8 bases; unmatched bases: 14. The CDR3 extends over 16 amino acids. Germline V lookup: CDR1 LGHNA, CDR2 YNFKEQ. CDR3 DNA sequence: TGTGCCAGCAGCCCTAGGGCGGACAGGGGATTCGGCGGCTACACCTTC. Encoded protein: CASSPRADRGFGGYTF.

CDR3: CASSLVVTGAGNTIYF. CDR3 nucleotides: TGTGCCAGCAGCTTAGTCGTGACAGGGGCTGGAAACACCATATATTTT. The chain carries TRBV7-2 and TRBJ1-3; 8 nucleotides line up with TRBD1. The V gene's germline CDR1 is SGHTA and CDR2 FQGNSA. The CDR3 is 16 amino acids. J gave up 2 bases and V 1 base, and 4 bases lay outside the gene matches.

This chain connects TRBV5-4 to TRBJ2-7; D unresolved. The CDR3 has 14 residues. The V end lost 1 base, the J end lost 2 bases, and 10 bases lay between the germline ends. CDR1 SGHNT and CDR2 YYREEE come from the germline V gene (reference sequence). This CDR3 is CASSLLGSPYEQYF. The CDR3 coding sequence is TGTGCCAGCAGCTTGTTGGGCAGCCCCTACGAGCAGTACTTC. The variable domain in full, with the rest retrieved from reference TRBV5-4 and TRBJ2-7, is ETGVTQSPTHLIKTRGQQVTLRCSSQSGHNTVSWYQQALGQGPQFIFQYYREEENGRGNFPPRFSGLQFPNYSSELNVNALELDDSALYLCASSLLGSPYEQYFGPGTRLTVT.

This sequence joins TRBV27 and TRBJ1-5; 7 bases match TRBD1. CDR1 MNHEY and CDR2 SMNVEV come from the germline V gene (reference sequence). Trimming removed 6 bases from V and 2 bases from J; junction bases left unmatched: 10. The CDR3 is 16 amino acids. In DNA form, the CDR3 reads TGTGCCAGCAGCTTGGAGGGGGCGCGGGGCAATCAGCCCCAGCATTTT. This encodes CASSLEGARGNQPQHF.